One and the same sample provided the 19 T cell receptor beta chains below, sequenced in a study of T cells in Graves' hyperthyroidism and ophthalmopathy. Researchers amplified the TCR beta CDR3 regions from RNA transcripts. A set of HTBI primers served as the primers for a first-round RT-PCR of the TCR CDR3. TCRdb re-called the multiplex PCR reads with MiXCR, one entry per CDR3 protein. Of 350,000 to 450,000 distinct CDR3 sequences listed, about a sixth are singletons. Sequenced material: blood. The receptors stem from a woman aged 25 to 39 with Graves' hyperthyroidism that later progressed to Graves' ophthalmopathy.

At least ten counts were recorded for this clonotype. V is TRBV27 and J is TRBJ1-2, with D tentatively TRBD1 (6 bases). Germline V CDR1 and CDR2: MNHEY, SMNVEV (reference sequence). The CDR3 runs to 16 residues. V was trimmed by 6 bases and J by 0 bases, leaving 17 bases between them. This CDR3 is CASSSFGTSANYGYTF. CDR3 coding DNA: TGTGCCAGCAGCAGCTTCGGGACATCAGCTAACTATGGCTACACCTTC.

The chain has TRBV11-2 and TRBJ2-7; D remains unclear. V dropped 2 bases and J dropped 3 bases, with 5 bases sitting between them. The CDR3 totals 12 residues. Per germline, CDR1 SGHAT and CDR2 FQNNGV. CDR3 amino acids: CASSLIGYEQYF. CDR3 DNA sequence: TGTGCCAGCAGCTTAATCGGCTACGAGCAGTACTTC. Complete variable domain (other parts from reference TRBV11-2 and TRBJ2-7): EAGVAQSPRYKIIEKRQSVAFWCNPISGHATLYWYQQILGQGPKLLIQFQNNGVVDDSQLPKDRFSAERLKGVDSTLKIQPAKLEDSAVYLCASSLIGYEQYFGPGTRLTVT.

This clonotype came up many times. The DNA of the CDR3 is TGTGCCAGCAGTTTTGGCGGGATCTCCTACGAGCAGTACTTC. Residues: CASSFGGISYEQYF. The gene calls are TRBV27 and TRBJ2-7, with a weak D call TRBD2 (6 bases). Trimming pared 3 bases from V and 0 bases from J, leaving 9 bases between. In germline, CDR1 is MNHEY, CDR2 SMNVEV (reference sequence). CDR3 size: 14 residues.

The chain is built from TRBV2 and TRBJ1-2; D uncertain. The germline V gene encodes CDR1 SNHLY and CDR2 FYNNEI. The CDR3 consists of 13 residues. V lost 4 bases, J lost 0 bases, and 6 bases lay in between. CDR3 region: CASSAETNYGYTF. The CDR3 region has the DNA TGTGCCAGCAGTGCCGAGACTAACTATGGCTACACCTTC.

This clonotype was counted at least ten times. V usage is TRBV29-1 and J usage is TRBJ2-2; 7 bases align to TRBD2. The J segment lost 5 bases and the V segment lost 6 bases, leaving 21 bases of the junction unmatched. The CDR3 totals 18 residues. Germline V gives CDR1 SQVTM, CDR2 ANQGSEA. The CDR3 DNA follows: TGCAGCGTCGCCACGATTCCCCACCGGCGGGAGTCGACCGGGGAGCTGTTTTTT. Its translation: CSVATIPHRRESTGELFF.

This clonotype was counted at least ten times. The chain uses TRBV6-1 and TRBJ2-1; D perhaps matches TRBD2 (7 bases). The CDR3 loop spans 15 amino acids. The V and J ends lost 6 bases and 4 bases respectively, with 16 bases between them. Per germline, CDR1 MNHNS and CDR2 SASEGT. The CDR3 sequence is CASRDRGGRYNEQFF. CDR3 nucleotides: TGTGCCAGCAGGGACCGCGGGGGCCGGTACAATGAGCAGTTCTTC.

The chain employs TRBV5-8 and TRBJ1-2; D gene ambiguous. Between the trimmed V and J ends, which lost 4 bases and 1 base, there was a span of 14 bases. This CDR3 is 15 amino acids long. Per germline, CDR1 SGHTS and CDR2 YDEGEE. The CDR3 sequence is CASSPVMGNNYGYTF. The CDR3 DNA reads TGTGCCAGCAGCCCGGTTATGGGAAATAACTATGGCTACACCTTC.

This clonotype was observed a few times. This chain connects TRBV3-1 to TRBJ2-4; D may be TRBD2 (5 bases). Germline assignment: CDR1 LGHDT and CDR2 YNNKEL (reference sequence). CDR3 length: 16 residues. V lost 3 bases to trimming and J lost 1 base, with 13 bases between them. The CDR3 sequence is CASSHSHPGAKNIQYF. The CDR3, as DNA: TGTGCCAGCAGCCACTCGCACCCGGGGGCCAAAAACATTCAGTACTTC.

This clonotype was detected many times. This chain connects TRBV6-1 to TRBJ2-7; 7 bases line up with TRBD2. CDR3 length equals 15 residues. The V and J ends lost 5 bases and 3 bases, in that order; junction bases with no gene match: 10. CDR1 is MNHNS and CDR2 is SASEGT in the germline V gene. The CDR3 coding sequence is TGTGCCAGCAGTTACGAATTGGGGGGGGACTACGAGCAGTACTTC. It encodes CASSYELGGDYEQYF.

This clonotype was counted only a few times. The chain uses TRBV29-1 and TRBJ2-1; TRBD2 agrees at 9 bases. Germline values: CDR1 SQVTM, CDR2 ANQGSEA. CDR3 length: 14 amino acids. The V gene end was trimmed by 7 bases and the J gene end by 2 bases; junction bases not matched to a gene: 6. CDR3 sequence reads: CSAESGRTYNEQFF. The CDR3 DNA follows: TGCAGCGCGGAAAGCGGGAGGACCTACAATGAGCAGTTCTTC.

This clonotype was recorded at least ten times. The CDR3 protein is CASSLARTAPYGYTF. CDR3 in DNA: TGTGCCAGCAGCTTAGCCCGGACAGCACCTTATGGCTACACCTTC. The chain employs TRBV7-2 and TRBJ1-2; tentative D call: TRBD1 (6 bases). The CDR3 has 15 residues. The ends were cut back, 0 bases at V and 5 bases at J, with 13 bases in the middle. Germline V gene sequence: CDR1 SGHTA, CDR2 FQGNSA.

In regard to this clonotype: The junction departs from the called germline gene at one end, perhaps through a read error. The chain links TRBV7-8 to TRBJ2-5; 10 bases agree with TRBD2. This CDR3 has 18 residues. Germline V gives CDR1 SGHVS, CDR2 FQNEAQ. In DNA, the CDR3 is TGCGCCAGCAGCCAAGCTCTCCGAGCGGGGGGGTTCCAAGAGACCCAGTACTTC. Amino acids: CASSQALRAGGFQETQYF.

There are many counts of this clonotype. V gene TRBV12-3 or TRBV12-4 combines with J gene TRBJ2-2; 7 bases are shared with TRBD2. This CDR3 is 13 amino acids long. Unmatched junction bases numbered 4, after V lost 8 bases and J lost 4 bases. CDR3 nucleotide sequence: TGTGCCAGCGTAGGGGAGGGCACCGGGGAGCTGTTTTTT. Translating gives CASVGEGTGELFF.

This clonotype turned up a few times. The CDR3 sequence: CASSTPLRGYGANVLTF. Here the CDR3 DNA reads TGTGCCAGCAGCACCCCCCTCAGGGGGTACGGGGCCAACGTCCTGACTTTC. The genes are TRBV7-9 and TRBJ2-6, with 7 bases matching TRBD1. This CDR3 comprises 17 residues. Germline V gene lookup returns CDR1 SEHNR and CDR2 FQNEAQ (reference sequence). Trimming at V came to 5 bases and at J to 4 bases, leaving 11 bases not matched to a gene.

This clonotype was seen repeatedly, ten times or more. The J gene is TRBJ1-6, the V gene TRBV10-3; TRBD1 is a possible D gene (6 bases). Trimming cost V 2 bases and J 9 bases, with 11 bases left between them. The CDR3 is made up of 14 amino acids. Germline V gene data show CDR1 as ENHRY and CDR2 as SYGVKD. CDR3 protein: CAISETGQVSPLHF. The CDR3, as DNA: TGTGCCATCAGTGAGACAGGGCAAGTTTCACCCCTCCACTTT.

This clonotype was seen many times. The gene calls are TRBV11-2 and TRBJ2-5, with 9 positions matching TRBD2. The CDR3 has 15 amino acids. Per germline, CDR1 SGHAT and CDR2 FQNNGV. Trimming took 4 bases from V and 2 from J; bases not matched to a gene: 5. The CDR3 spells CASSSRAGGQETQYF. The CDR3 nucleotides read TGTGCCAGCAGCTCCAGGGCGGGGGGGCAAGAGACCCAGTACTTC.

This clonotype was seen many times. The J gene is TRBJ2-3, the V gene TRBV11-1; D perhaps matches TRBD2 (5 bases). The length of the CDR3 is 12 residues. V lost 8 bases and J 5 bases, leaving 11 bases between the germline ends. Germline values: CDR1 SGHAT, CDR2 FQDESV (reference sequence). The CDR3 here is CASGDGRDTQYF. For the CDR3, the DNA is TGTGCCAGCGGGGATGGGAGAGATACGCAGTATTTT.

The chain links TRBV3-1 to TRBJ1-2; no clear D gene. The germline V gene encodes CDR1 LGHDT and CDR2 YNNKEL (reference sequence). Deletions cut 5 bases from V and 8 bases from J, with 15 bases between. There are 13 residues in the CDR3. CDR3 bases: TGTGCCAGCAGCAGACCTCCTTACAAGGGCTACACCTTC. Encoded protein: CASSRPPYKGYTF.

This clonotype showed up many times. The chain employs TRBV30 and TRBJ2-1; TRBD1 agrees at 9 bases. The V segment lost 3 bases and the J segment 5 bases; nucleotides outside the gene matches: 8. CDR1 is GTSNPN, CDR2 SVGIG, per germline (reference sequence). The CDR3 is made up of 15 amino acids. The CDR3 nucleotides are TGTGCCTGGAGGAAAGACAGGGGGATACACAATGAGCAGTTCTTC. It is translated as CAWRKDRGIHNEQFF.